The rows below give T cell receptor beta chains drawn from one sample of a study of PD-1 blockade in classical Hodgkin lymphoma. Sequencing was performed with immunoSEQ multiplex PCR; in TCRdb, only in-frame clones are kept and a portion is missing. This table has 30,000 or so clones, less than 90% appearing once. This specimen consisted of CD4+ T cells from blood, obtained at baseline. These receptors all come from a human donor with classical Hodgkin lymphoma. Both conserved end residues are part of each CDR3. Each record gives: clone size, D gene, V gene, J gene, CDR3 protein, CDR3 DNA. The D gene is left open where the match is weak. A clone size is listed for some rows: how often the clone was seen (once, few, many), or a class if it is expanded.

few,-,TRBV4-3,TRBJ2-5,CASSQDTFQETQYF,TGCGCCAGCAGCCAAGACACTTTCCAAGAGACCCAGTACTTC
-,-,TRBV7-9,TRBJ1-1,CASSLIMNTEAFF,TGTGCCAGCAGCTTAATCATGAACACTGAAGCTTTCTTT
once,TRBD1,TRBV2,TRBJ1-5,CASSGDRGWNQPQHF,TGTGCCAGCAGTGGGGACAGGGGATGGAATCAGCCCCAGCATTTT
-,-,TRBV6-5,TRBJ2-5,CASSFGGTKGQETQYF,TGTGCCAGCAGTTTCGGAGGGACAAAAGGTCAAGAGACCCAGTACTTC
-,TRBD1,TRBV7-2,TRBJ2-3,CASSPVGGTGLSDTQYF,TGTGCCAGCAGCCCAGTCGGGGGGACAGGGTTGTCCGATACGCAGTATTTT
once,TRBD2,TRBV5-6,TRBJ2-1,CASSTITGTITYNEQFF,TGTGCCAGCAGCACGATAACCGGGACTATTACCTACAATGAGCAGTTCTTC
-,TRBD2,TRBV10-1,TRBJ2-7,CASSGTSGSSRTYEQYF,TGCGCCAGCAGCGGGACTAGCGGGAGTAGTAGGACCTACGAGCAGTACTTC
-,-,TRBV5-4,TRBJ2-7,CASSHQVQLLSGEQYF,TGTGCCAGCAGCCATCAAGTCCAGCTCCTTAGTGGCGAGCAGTACTTC
-,TRBD2,TRBV10-1,TRBJ2-1,CASSTSGGGSYNEQFF,TGCGCCAGCAGCACTAGCGGGGGTGGCTCCTACAATGAGCAGTTCTTC
-,-,TRBV2,TRBJ2-1,CASSRRDHLSNEQFF,TGTGCCAGCAGCCGCCGGGACCACCTTTCCAATGAGCAGTTCTTC
-,-,TRBV27,TRBJ1-1,CARSMGTEAFF,TGTGCCAGGAGCATGGGCACTGAAGCTTTCTTT
-,-,TRBV30,TRBJ1-2,CAWTNGQEGYTF,TGTGCCTGGACGAATGGGCAGGAGGGCTACACCTTC
once,-,TRBV5-1,TRBJ1-2,CASSLAPDTNYGYTF,TGCGCCAGCAGCTTGGCCCCGGACACAAACTATGGCTACACCTTC
-,TRBD2,TRBV6-5,TRBJ2-1,CASSSPGLAGNEQFF,TGTGCCAGCAGTTCGCCGGGACTAGCGGGCAATGAGCAGTTCTTC
-,-,TRBV11-2,TRBJ2-1,CASSSLAAGDEQFF,TGTGCCAGCAGCTCCCTGGCAGCAGGGGATGAGCAGTTCTTC
-,TRBD2,TRBV7-2,TRBJ2-7,CASSPSNGRSYEQYF,TGTGCCAGCAGCCCCAGTAACGGGAGGTCCTACGAGCAGTACTTC
few,-,TRBV29-1,TRBJ1-1,CSAVEGGTEAFF,TGCAGCGCTGTCGAGGGAGGCACTGAAGCTTTCTTT
once,-,TRBV15,TRBJ1-5,CATSRDDRMGQPQHF,TGTGCCACCAGCAGAGATGACAGGATGGGTCAGCCCCAGCATTTT
-,-,TRBV4-1,TRBJ2-3,CASSDPLVTGDTQYF,TGCGCCAGCAGCGACCCACTAGTAACGGGAGATACGCAGTATTTT
-,-,TRBV4-3,TRBJ2-2,CASSQFVGGSRTGELFF,TGCGCCAGCAGCCAATTTGTGGGCGGGTCGCGCACCGGGGAGCTGTTTTTT
-,-,TRBV19,TRBJ1-2,CASSPAVAGIHYGYTF,TGTGCCAGTAGCCCGGCCGTGGCGGGGATCCACTATGGCTACACCTTC
-,-,TRBV5-1,TRBJ1-4,CASSRTGLSTNEKLFF,TGCGCCAGCAGCCGTACAGGGCTTTCAACTAATGAAAAACTGTTTTTT
few,-,TRBV28,TRBJ1-1,CASSFSPPNTEAFF,TGTGCCAGCAGTTTTTCCCCGCCGAACACTGAAGCTTTCTTT
few,-,TRBV28,TRBJ1-2,CASSLNSYGYTF,TGTGCCAGCAGTCTTAACAGCTATGGCTACACCTTC
-,TRBD1,TRBV10-1,TRBJ1-3,CASPKGQGLPFSSAGNTIYF,TGCGCCAGCCCAAAGGGACAGGGATTACCCTTCTCCTCTGCTGGAAACACCATATATTTT
few,TRBD1,TRBV27,TRBJ1-1,CASSFSGQGGTEAFF,TGTGCCAGCAGTTTCTCCGGACAGGGGGGTACTGAAGCTTTCTTT
once,-,TRBV7-6,TRBJ1-1,CASSLQRNTEAFF,TGTGCCAGCAGCTTACAGAGGAACACTGAAGCTTTCTTT
-,TRBD2,TRBV7-9,TRBJ2-1,CASSPGTRSISEQFF,TGTGCCAGCAGCCCCGGGACTAGGAGCATTAGTGAGCAGTTCTTC
-,TRBD2,TRBV9,TRBJ2-3,CASSVDAGEIIDTQYF,TGTGCCAGCAGCGTAGACGCGGGGGAAATTATAGATACGCAGTATTTT
-,-,TRBV7-9,TRBJ1-1,CASDHSGVGGTEAFF,TGTGCCAGCGATCACAGCGGGGTGGGGGGCACTGAAGCTTTCTTT
-,-,TRBV4-2,TRBJ1-6,CASSQDRTSRNSPLHF,TGTGCCAGCAGCCAAGATAGGACATCGCGGAATTCACCCCTCCACTTT
-,TRBD2,TRBV5-5,TRBJ2-3,CASSSGTSGRYTDTQYF,TGTGCCAGCAGCTCCGGGACTAGCGGGAGGTACACAGATACGCAGTATTTT
few,TRBD1,TRBV2,TRBJ1-5,CASSPDRGYQPQHF,TGTGCCAGCAGTCCCGACAGGGGATATCAGCCCCAGCATTTT